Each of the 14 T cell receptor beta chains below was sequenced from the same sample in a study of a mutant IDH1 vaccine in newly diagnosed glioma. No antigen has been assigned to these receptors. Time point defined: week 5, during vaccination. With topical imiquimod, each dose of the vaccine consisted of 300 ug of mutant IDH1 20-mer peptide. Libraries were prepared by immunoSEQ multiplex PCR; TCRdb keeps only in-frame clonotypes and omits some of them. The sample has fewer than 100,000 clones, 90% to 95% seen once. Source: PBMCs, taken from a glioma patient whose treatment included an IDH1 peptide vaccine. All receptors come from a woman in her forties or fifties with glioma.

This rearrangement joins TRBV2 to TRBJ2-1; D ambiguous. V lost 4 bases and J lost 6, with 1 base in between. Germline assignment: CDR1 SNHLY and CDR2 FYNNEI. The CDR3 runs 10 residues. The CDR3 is CASSANEQFF. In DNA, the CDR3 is TGTGCCAGCAGTGCCAATGAGCAGTTCTTC.

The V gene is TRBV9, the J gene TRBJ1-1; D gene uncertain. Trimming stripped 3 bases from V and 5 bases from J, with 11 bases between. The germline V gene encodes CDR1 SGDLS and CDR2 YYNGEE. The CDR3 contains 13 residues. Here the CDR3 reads CASSAGPGTEAFF. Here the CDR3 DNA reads TGTGCCAGCAGCGCGGGTCCTGGGACTGAAGCTTTCTTT.

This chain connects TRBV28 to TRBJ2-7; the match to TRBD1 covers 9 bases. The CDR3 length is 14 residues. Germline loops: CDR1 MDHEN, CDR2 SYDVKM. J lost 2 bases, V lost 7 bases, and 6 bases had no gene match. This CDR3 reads CASTTGTGTYEQYF. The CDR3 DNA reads TGTGCCAGCACCACCGGGACAGGGACCTACGAGCAGTACTTC.

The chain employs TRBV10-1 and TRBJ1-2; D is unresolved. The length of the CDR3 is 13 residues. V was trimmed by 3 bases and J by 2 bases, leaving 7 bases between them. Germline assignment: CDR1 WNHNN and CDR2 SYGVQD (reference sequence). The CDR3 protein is CASSEALNYGYTF. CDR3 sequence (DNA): TGCGCCAGCAGTGAAGCACTGAACTATGGCTACACCTTC.

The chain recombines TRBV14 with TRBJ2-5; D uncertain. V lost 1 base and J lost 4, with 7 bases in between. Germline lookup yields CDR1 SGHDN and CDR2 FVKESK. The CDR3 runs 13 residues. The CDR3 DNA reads TGTGCCAGCAGCCAAGGTCCATCAGAGACCCAGTACTTC. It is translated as CASSQGPSETQYF.

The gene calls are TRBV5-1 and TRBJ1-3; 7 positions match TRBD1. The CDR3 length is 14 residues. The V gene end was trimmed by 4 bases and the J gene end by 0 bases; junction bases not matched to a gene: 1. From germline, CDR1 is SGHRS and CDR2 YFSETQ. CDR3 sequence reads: CASSGQDSGNTIYF. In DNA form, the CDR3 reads TGCGCCAGCAGCGGACAGGACTCTGGAAACACCATATATTTT. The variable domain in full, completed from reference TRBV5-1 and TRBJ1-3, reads KAGVTQTPRYLIKTRGQQVTLSCSPISGHRSVSWYQQTPGQGLQFLFEYFSETQRNKGNFPGRFSGRQFSNSRSEMNVSTLELGDSALYLCASSGQDSGNTIYFGEGSWLTVV.

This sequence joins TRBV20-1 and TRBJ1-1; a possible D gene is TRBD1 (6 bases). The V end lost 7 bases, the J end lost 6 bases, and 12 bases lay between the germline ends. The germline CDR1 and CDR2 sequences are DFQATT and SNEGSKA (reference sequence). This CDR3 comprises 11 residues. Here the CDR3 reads CSVPRTAEAFF. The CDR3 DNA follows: TGCAGTGTGCCCAGGACAGCTGAAGCTTTCTTT.

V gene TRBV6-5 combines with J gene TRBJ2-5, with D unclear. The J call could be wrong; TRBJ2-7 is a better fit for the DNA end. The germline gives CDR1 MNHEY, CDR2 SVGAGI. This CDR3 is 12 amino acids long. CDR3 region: CASSRGPSEQYF. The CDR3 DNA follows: TGTGCCAGCAGCCGCGGCCCCTCCGAGCAGTACTTC.

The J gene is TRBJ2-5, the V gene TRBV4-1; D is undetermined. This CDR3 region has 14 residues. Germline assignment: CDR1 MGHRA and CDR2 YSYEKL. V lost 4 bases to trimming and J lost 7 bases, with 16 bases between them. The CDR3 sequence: CASSPPLSPGTQYF. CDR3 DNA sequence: TGCGCCAGCAGCCCCCCCCTCTCCCCGGGGACCCAGTACTTC.

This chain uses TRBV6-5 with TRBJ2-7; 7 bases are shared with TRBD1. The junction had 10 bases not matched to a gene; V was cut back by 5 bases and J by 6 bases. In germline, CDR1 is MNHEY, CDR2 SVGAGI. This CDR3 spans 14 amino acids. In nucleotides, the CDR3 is TGTGCCAGCAGTCTCCGGGGACAGTCTTTCGAGCAGTACTTC. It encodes CASSLRGQSFEQYF.

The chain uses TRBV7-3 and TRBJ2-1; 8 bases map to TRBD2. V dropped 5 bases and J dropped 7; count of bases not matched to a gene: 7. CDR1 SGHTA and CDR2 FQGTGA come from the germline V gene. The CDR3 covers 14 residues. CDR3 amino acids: CASSPPGLVNEQFF. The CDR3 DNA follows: TGTGCCAGCAGCCCTCCGGGACTAGTGAATGAGCAGTTCTTC.

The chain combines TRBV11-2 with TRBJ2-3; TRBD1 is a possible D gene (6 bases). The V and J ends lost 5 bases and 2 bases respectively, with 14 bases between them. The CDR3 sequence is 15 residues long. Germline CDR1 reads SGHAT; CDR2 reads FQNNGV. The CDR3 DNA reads TGTGCCAGCAGCCAAGGGACACGGATCACAGATACGCAGTATTTT. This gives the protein CASSQGTRITDTQYF. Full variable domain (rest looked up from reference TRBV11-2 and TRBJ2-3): EAGVAQSPRYKIIEKRQSVAFWCNPISGHATLYWYQQILGQGPKLLIQFQNNGVVDDSQLPKDRFSAERLKGVDSTLKIQPAKLEDSAVYLCASSQGTRITDTQYFGPGTRLTVL.

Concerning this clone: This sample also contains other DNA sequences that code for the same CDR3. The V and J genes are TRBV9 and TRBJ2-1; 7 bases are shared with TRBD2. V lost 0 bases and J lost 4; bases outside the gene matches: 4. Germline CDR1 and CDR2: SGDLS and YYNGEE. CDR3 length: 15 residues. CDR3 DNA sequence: TGTGCCAGCAGCGTAGCGGGAGGTCAGTACAATGAGCAGTTCTTC. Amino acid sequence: CASSVAGGQYNEQFF. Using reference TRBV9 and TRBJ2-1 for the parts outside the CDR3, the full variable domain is DSGVTQTPKHLITATGQRVTLRCSPRSGDLSVYWYQQSLDQGLQFLIQYYNGEERAKGNILERFSAQQFPDLHSELNLSSLELGDSALYFCASSVAGGQYNEQFFGPGTRLTVL.

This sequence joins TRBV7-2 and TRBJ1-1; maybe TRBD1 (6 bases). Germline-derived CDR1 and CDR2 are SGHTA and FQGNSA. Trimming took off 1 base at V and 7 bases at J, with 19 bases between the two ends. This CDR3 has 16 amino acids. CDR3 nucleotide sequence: TGTGCCAGCAGCTTAGATGAGACAGGCCCCTGGGATGAAGCTTTCTTT. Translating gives CASSLDETGPWDEAFF.